The T cell receptor (beta chain) under discussion was sequenced for a study of cytomegalovirus exposure and HLA in healthy donors. 60 Vbeta and 13 Jbeta primers were used in PCR. Generated by immunoSEQ multiplex PCR, the TCRdb table keeps only in-frame clones and is missing some. The data show tens of thousands of clones, approximately 70% seen once. The CDR3 totals 16 residues. V was cut by 2 bases and J by 1 base, with 14 bases left in between. The germline V gene encodes CDR1 ENHRY and CDR2 SYGVKD. This clone has only a few counts. The V call is TRBV10-3, the J call TRBJ1-1; D might be TRBD1 (5 bases). The sequence was obtained from a man in his thirties or forties in good health and CMV-seronegative. Material for sequencing was PBMCs. This CDR3 is CAISEKEQGGNTEAFF. The CDR3 coding sequence is TGTGCCATCAGTGAGAAAGAGCAGGGAGGGAACACTGAAGCTTTCTTT.